These T cell receptor beta chains were read from a single sample in a study of blood T cell repertoires in COVID-19. Only in-frame clones appear in the TCRdb table, and some are missing; sequencing was by immunoSEQ multiplex PCR. The repertoire has around 230,000 clones, 65% to 90% of them found once; the top ten carry roughly 5%. Source material: peripheral blood. The receptors here all came from a man aged 50-59 years with COVID-19, enrolled during active disease. The CDR3 runs from the conserved cysteine through the conserved F or W. Each record gives: D gene, J gene, clone size, V gene, CDR3 DNA, CDR3 protein. D genes are given only for firm matches. Size tells how often a clone was seen (once, few, many) or the class of an expanded clone, and some rows leave it out.

>NA|TRBJ2-5|NA|TRBV12-3/TRBV12-4
TGTGCCAGCGGGGCGAGGCCGCAGACCCAGTACTTC
CASGARPQTQYF
>NA|TRBJ1-2|NA|TRBV10-3
TGTGCCATCAGGCTCCCGGTGCGGGGTGGCTATGGCTACACCTTC
CAIRLPVRGGYGYTF
>NA|TRBJ1-1|NA|TRBV29-1
TGCAGCGTTGTGCGGGGGGACACTGAAGCTTTCTTT
CSVVRGDTEAFF
>NA|TRBJ1-6|few|TRBV4-3
TGCGCCAGCAGCCAAGATGGTCCAGCGGCTCCCCTCCACTTT
CASSQDGPAAPLHF
>TRBD1|TRBJ2-7|NA|TRBV20-1
TGCAGTGCTAGTCCTCCGGGACAGGGGGCTGACGAGCAGTACTTC
CSASPPGQGADEQYF
>NA|TRBJ2-3|NA|TRBV9
TGTGCCAGCAGCGTGATGGGGCGGGGCCCCCGCACAGATACGCAGTATTTT
CASSVMGRGPRTDTQYF
>TRBD2|TRBJ2-7|NA|TRBV30
TGTGCCTGTCTTCTAGTAGGGACTAGATACGAGCAGTACTTC
CACLLVGTRYEQYF
>NA|TRBJ1-5|NA|TRBV30
TGTGCCTGGAGTTCATTTAGCAATCAGCCCCAGCATTTT
CAWSSFSNQPQHF
>NA|TRBJ2-3|NA|TRBV24-1
TGTGCCACCAGTGATTTCCCCGAGCGGAATACGCAGTATTTT
CATSDFPERNTQYF
>NA|TRBJ2-2|many|TRBV3-1/TRBV3-2
TGTGCCAGCAGCCAAGAGGGGCGGGAGCTGTTTTTT
CASSQEGRELFF
>NA|TRBJ1-6|once|TRBV5-1
TGCGCCAGCAGCCCTCGGGAAGTCAATTCACCCCTCCACTTT
CASSPREVNSPLHF
>TRBD1|TRBJ1-1|NA|TRBV4-1
TGCGCCAGCAGCCACCCTGGAGACAGGGCTGCCTCTGAAGCTTTCTTT
CASSHPGDRAASEAFF
>NA|TRBJ1-6|NA|TRBV10-3
TGTGCCACTCTCCAAGACCTCCTCGGGTCACCCCTCCACTTT
CATLQDLLGSPLHF
>NA|TRBJ2-6|NA|TRBV9
TGTGCCAGCAGCGGAGGGGGAAGCTCTGGGGCCAACGTCCTGACTTTC
CASSGGGSSGANVLTF
>TRBD1|TRBJ2-1|NA|TRBV5-1
TGCGCCAGCAGCTTGGATGTAGGGGGCCGGGATGAGCAGTTCTTC
CASSLDVGGRDEQFF
>NA|TRBJ1-6|NA|TRBV7-2
TGTGCCAGCAGCCCCGAGGGCAGGGGTGGATCACCCCTCCACTTT
CASSPEGRGGSPLHF
>TRBD1|TRBJ1-5|NA|TRBV19
TGTGCCAGTAGTATACCGGACAGGGGTCGGCTGGGTGGCCGGGATCAGCCCCAGCATTTT
CASSIPDRGRLGGRDQPQHF
>TRBD2|TRBJ2-3|NA|TRBV2
TGTGCCAGCAGTGAAGCTCTAGCGGGGCGATCACATACGCAGTATTTT
CASSEALAGRSHTQYF
>TRBD2|TRBJ2-3|NA|TRBV5-4
TGTGCCAGCAGCTTGGGGACTAGCGGGGGCCACTACACAGATACGCAGTATTTT
CASSLGTSGGHYTDTQYF
>TRBD2|TRBJ2-7|NA|TRBV4-1
TGCGCCAGCAGCCAAGAAGGGACTAGCGGTTCCTACGAGCAGTACTTC
CASSQEGTSGSYEQYF
>NA|TRBJ1-6|NA|TRBV2
TGTGCCAGCAGTGAAGAGCCAAGGGCAGGGGATTCACCCCTCCACTTT
CASSEEPRAGDSPLHF
>TRBD1|TRBJ2-5|NA|TRBV7-2
TGTGCCAGCAGCTTATCCGACAGGGGGGAGACCCAGTACTTC
CASSLSDRGETQYF
>NA|TRBJ2-3|NA|TRBV5-5
TGTGCCAGCAGCTGGGGAGCACGGACGGGTACAGATACGCAGTATTTT
CASSWGARTGTDTQYF
>NA|TRBJ2-2|NA|TRBV30
TGTGCCTGGAGCCGAGGTAGTACCGGGGAGCTGTTTTTT
CAWSRGSTGELFF
>TRBD2|TRBJ2-1|once|TRBV5-6
TGTGCCAGCAGCTTAGGTAGGGACTATATGAATTACAATGAGCAGTTCTTC
CASSLGRDYMNYNEQFF
>TRBD2|TRBJ2-5|NA|TRBV27
TGTGCCAGCAGTTTATCTTTAGCGGGGGGAGAGACCCAGTACTTC
CASSLSLAGGETQYF
>NA|TRBJ1-2|NA|TRBV5-5
TGTGCCAGCAGCTTCGACAGGTTCAATGGCTACACCTTC
CASSFDRFNGYTF
>NA|TRBJ2-2|NA|TRBV4-2
TGTGCCAGCAGCCAAGAGTCCCATAACACCGGGGAGCTGTTTTTT
CASSQESHNTGELFF
>NA|TRBJ1-2|NA|TRBV20-1
TGCAGTGCTGCGGGGGGTTATGGCTACACCTTC
CSAAGGYGYTF
>NA|TRBJ2-7|NA|TRBV20-1
TGCAGTGCTAGTTCTAGCGACTCCTACGAGCAGTACTTC
CSASSSDSYEQYF
>NA|TRBJ2-5|once|TRBV4-1
TGCGCCAGCAGCCAAGGGTACCAGCGCCTGTACCAAGAGACCCAGTACTTC
CASSQGYQRLYQETQYF
>NA|TRBJ1-2|NA|TRBV6-5
TGTGCCAGCTCTATTACAGGGATCGGCTACACCTTC
CASSITGIGYTF
>TRBD2|TRBJ2-2|once|TRBV3-1/TRBV3-2
TGTGCCAGCAGCCTGGGACTAGCGAGCGGGGAGCTGTTTTTT
CASSLGLASGELFF
>NA|TRBJ2-7|NA|TRBV5-4
TGTGCCAGCAGCCCCTACAACTCAGGGGCCTCCTACGAGCAGTACTTC
CASSPYNSGASYEQYF
>TRBD2|TRBJ2-3|NA|TRBV3-1/TRBV3-2
TGTGCCAGCAGCCAAGATGGGGTTGGCGGGGGGGCAGATACGCAGTATTTT
CASSQDGVGGGADTQYF
>NA|TRBJ1-2|NA|TRBV24-1
TGTGCCACCAGTGACCAAACAGGGTTTTATGGCTACACCTTC
CATSDQTGFYGYTF
>NA|TRBJ1-2|NA|TRBV7-9
TGTGCCAGCAGCTTATCCCGCGGGGCGCCCGGCTACACCTTC
CASSLSRGAPGYTF
>NA|TRBJ1-1|NA|TRBV13
TGTGCCAGCAGCCCCCCAGGGATTCCTGAAGCTTTCTTT
CASSPPGIPEAFF
>NA|TRBJ1-2|NA|TRBV19
TGTGCCAGTAGTTGGGGCAGGTCGGGCTATGGCTACACCTTC
CASSWGRSGYGYTF
>NA|TRBJ2-5|NA|TRBV5-8
TGTGCCAGCACTAAGACCAGCGGGCAAGAGACCCAGTACTTC
CASTKTSGQETQYF
>NA|TRBJ1-6|NA|TRBV9
TGTGCCAGCAGCGTAGGTACAGGGCCATATAATTCACCCCTCCACTTT
CASSVGTGPYNSPLHF